This is a list of T cell receptor beta chains from one sample in a study of blood T cell repertoires in COVID-19. Some clones are missing from TCRdb's copy, which holds only in-frame ones; the method was immunoSEQ multiplex PCR. The sample lists about 250,000 clones, 65% to 90% occurring once. Source material: PBMCs or T cells enriched from blood (not recorded which). These receptors were taken from a woman between 50 and 59 years old with acute COVID-19. Each CDR3 is given with its conserved first and last residue. A D gene is named only where the DNA matches it firmly. Where a row states a size, it is once, few, many or the class of an expanded clone; other rows omit it.

v_call	j_call	cdr3_length	d_call	clone_size	cdr3_aa	cdr3_nt
TRBV29-1	TRBJ2-1	13	-	-	CSVGRDSYNEQFF	TGCAGCGTTGGGCGGGATAGCTACAATGAGCAGTTCTTC
TRBV19	TRBJ1-5	15	-	-	CASGDAGYSNQPQHF	TGTGCCAGTGGCGATGCAGGGTATAGCAATCAGCCCCAGCATTTT
TRBV27	TRBJ1-2	14	TRBD1	-	CASSNPGQFLGYTF	TGTGCCAGCAGCAACCCGGGACAGTTTCTCGGCTACACCTTC
TRBV7-9	TRBJ1-6	15	TRBD1	-	CASSSRGLVNSPLHF	TGTGCCAGCAGCTCCAGGGGGCTAGTTAATTCACCCCTCCACTTT
TRBV5-5	TRBJ1-1	16	TRBD1	few	CASSLEGGASGTEAFF	TGTGCCAGCAGCTTAGAAGGGGGCGCAAGTGGAACTGAAGCTTTCTTT
TRBV5-6	TRBJ2-5	13	-	-	CASRRQVQETQYF	TGTGCCAGCAGGAGACAGGTGCAAGAGACCCAGTACTTC
TRBV2	TRBJ2-1	11	-	-	CASRYSGEQFF	TGTGCCAGCAGGTACAGTGGTGAGCAGTTCTTC
TRBV10-3	TRBJ1-6	16	TRBD1	-	CAISEPGQGRNSPLHF	TGTGCCATCAGTGAGCCTGGACAGGGGCGGAATTCACCCCTCCACTTT
TRBV19	TRBJ2-2	18	-	once	CASSSRVQGISNTGELFF	TGTGCCAGTAGTTCTAGGGTTCAGGGCATTTCGAACACCGGGGAGCTGTTTTTT
TRBV6-5	TRBJ1-2	13	TRBD1	-	CASTPDRGLGYTF	TGTGCCAGCACACCCGACAGGGGGCTTGGCTACACCTTC
TRBV14	TRBJ2-7	12	-	-	CASSQGRGEQYF	TGTGCCAGCAGCCAAGGCCGGGGTGAGCAGTACTTC
TRBV5-6	TRBJ2-7	14	TRBD1	-	CASSRTGSEYEQYF	TGTGCCAGCAGCCGGACAGGATCTGAATACGAGCAGTACTTC
TRBV7-2	TRBJ1-2	15	-	-	CASSLARGQGTGYTF	TGTGCCAGCAGCTTAGCGCGGGGGCAGGGGACTGGCTACACCTTC
TRBV5-1	TRBJ1-4	15	TRBD1	-	CASSAGTATNEKLFF	TGCGCCAGCAGCGCGGGGACAGCAACTAATGAAAAACTGTTTTTT
TRBV7-9	TRBJ1-1	16	-	-	CASSGWRGGSSTEAFF	TGTGCCAGCAGTGGGTGGAGGGGAGGAAGTAGCACTGAAGCTTTCTTT
TRBV29-1	TRBJ1-1	14	-	-	CSPTLGGVGTEAFF	TGCAGCCCTACCTTAGGGGGGGTAGGCACTGAAGCTTTCTTT
TRBV7-8	TRBJ2-1	16	TRBD2	-	CASSLAQGGGAHEQFF	TGTGCCAGCAGCTTAGCGCAGGGCGGGGGGGCCCATGAGCAGTTCTTC
TRBV7-9	TRBJ1-4	12	-	-	CASSRGIEKLFF	TGTGCCAGCAGCCGAGGGATTGAAAAACTGTTTTTT
TRBV5-1	TRBJ2-7	14	-	-	CASSLDEVSYEQYF	TGCGCCAGCAGCTTGGATGAGGTCTCCTACGAGCAGTACTTC
TRBV10-3	TRBJ1-5	15	-	once	CASRGDSASNQPQHF	TGTGCATCCAGGGGCGACTCCGCTAGCAATCAGCCCCAGCATTTT
TRBV4-3	TRBJ1-2	15	TRBD1	-	CASSRGTGGDYGYTF	TGCGCCAGCAGCCGCGGGACAGGGGGCGACTATGGCTACACCTTC
TRBV9	TRBJ2-7	15	-	-	CASSVGMPTTYEQYF	TGTGCCAGCAGCGTAGGTATGCCTACTACCTACGAGCAGTACTTC
TRBV5-6	TRBJ2-2	15	-	-	CASSLGAFGAGELFF	TGTGCCAGCAGCTTAGGGGCATTCGGTGCCGGGGAGCTGTTTTTT
TRBV2	TRBJ1-2	13	-	-	CASSDLQGNGYTF	TGTGCCAGCAGTGACCTCCAGGGGAATGGCTACACCTTC
TRBV9	TRBJ1-2	15	-	-	CASSVEGDWDYGYTF	TGTGCCAGCAGCGTTGAAGGAGATTGGGACTATGGCTACACCTTC
TRBV4-1	TRBJ1-5	13	-	-	CASSQDSGEPQHF	TGCGCCAGCAGCCAAGATTCCGGAGAGCCCCAGCATTTT
TRBV3-1/TRBV3-2	TRBJ1-6	17	-	-	CASSQDRGTSYNSPLHF	TGTGCCAGCAGCCAAGATCGGGGAACCTCCTATAATTCACCCCTCCACTTT
TRBV30	TRBJ1-1	13	-	-	CAWNRRVNTEAFF	TGTGCCTGGAACAGGAGGGTAAACACTGAAGCTTTCTTT
TRBV7-2	TRBJ1-1	13	-	-	CASALQGNTEAFF	TGTGCCAGCGCACTTCAGGGGAACACTGAAGCTTTCTTT
TRBV29-1	TRBJ1-2	13	TRBD1	-	CSVGTGGNYGYTF	TGCAGCGTGGGGACAGGGGGCAACTATGGCTACACCTTC
TRBV19	TRBJ1-5	13	TRBD1	few	CASSAGTEQPQHF	TGTGCCAGTAGTGCGGGGACAGAACAGCCCCAGCATTTT
TRBV19	TRBJ1-5	16	-	-	CASRGAQGHGNQPQHF	TGTGCCAGTAGGGGAGCGCAGGGGCACGGCAATCAGCCCCAGCATTTT
TRBV30	TRBJ1-2	14	TRBD1	-	CAWRNQGDPYGYTF	TGTGCCTGGAGGAACCAGGGGGATCCCTATGGCTACACCTTC
TRBV9	TRBJ1-1	14	-	-	CASSVLGGNTEAFF	TGTGCCAGCAGCGTCCTAGGGGGGAACACTGAAGCTTTCTTT
TRBV3-1/TRBV3-2	TRBJ1-2	15	TRBD1	once	CASSQAGTGNGGYTF	TGTGCCAGCAGCCAAGCCGGGACAGGGAATGGTGGCTACACCTTC
TRBV5-1	TRBJ2-1	12	-	-	CASSSWSDEQFF	TGCGCCAGCAGCTCCTGGAGTGATGAGCAGTTCTTC
TRBV19	TRBJ2-3	17	TRBD1	-	CASSIWRGQGSTDTQYF	TGTGCCAGTAGTATCTGGCGGGGACAGGGTAGCACAGATACGCAGTATTTT
TRBV5-1	TRBJ2-1	17	TRBD2	once	CASSDLQRGPLQNEQFF	TGCGCCAGCAGCGATTTGCAGCGGGGGCCTCTACAGAATGAGCAGTTCTTC
TRBV6-2/TRBV6-3	TRBJ2-7	12	-	-	CASSQVTAEQYF	TGTGCCAGCAGCCAAGTGACTGCCGAGCAGTACTTC
TRBV30	TRBJ1-4	13	-	-	CAWRDMVRGELFF	TGTGCCTGGAGGGACATGGTACGTGGGGAACTGTTTTTT
TRBV20-1	TRBJ2-1	15	TRBD2	-	CSASTLAGSNNEQFF	TGCAGTGCTAGTACACTAGCGGGGTCAAACAATGAGCAGTTCTTC
TRBV20-1	TRBJ2-7	16	TRBD2	-	CSASDDARGGTYEQYF	TGCAGTGCTAGTGATGACGCGCGGGGGGGCACCTACGAGCAGTACTTC
TRBV5-1	TRBJ2-7	15	-	once	CASSSTGTGPHEQYF	TGCGCCAGCAGCTCAACCGGGACTGGCCCCCACGAGCAGTACTTC
TRBV4-3	TRBJ1-4	15	TRBD1	-	CASSQSGWGQEKLFF	TGCGCCAGCAGCCAAAGTGGGTGGGGACAGGAAAAACTGTTTTTT
TRBV5-5	TRBJ1-6	13	-	few	CASSNQGDSPLHF	TGTGCCAGCAGCAACCAGGGTGATTCACCCCTCCACTTT
TRBV23-1	TRBJ1-4	13	-	-	CARQNSTNEKLFF	TGCGCCCGACAGAACTCAACTAATGAAAAACTGTTTTTT
TRBV14	TRBJ1-1	16	TRBD1	-	CASSRGQVPLNTEAFF	TGTGCCAGCAGCAGAGGACAGGTGCCCTTGAACACTGAAGCTTTCTTT
TRBV29-1	TRBJ1-2	12	-	-	CSVEGQSYGYTF	TGCAGCGTCGAAGGACAGTCCTATGGCTACACCTTC
TRBV9	TRBJ2-3	16	-	-	CASSVAGLGSADTQYF	TGTGCCAGCAGCGTAGCGGGTCTTGGGAGCGCAGATACGCAGTATTTT
TRBV5-1	TRBJ2-1	14	TRBD1	-	CASSYTTGGNEQFF	TGCGCCAGCAGCTACACGACAGGGGGTAATGAGCAGTTCTTC
TRBV4-3	TRBJ1-4	12	-	-	CASSQGHGKLFF	TGCGCCAGCAGCCAAGGACACGGAAAACTGTTTTTT
TRBV10-3	TRBJ1-1	13	TRBD1	-	CAISSTGGTEAFF	TGTGCCATCAGTAGTACAGGGGGCACTGAAGCTTTCTTT